This is a list of T cell receptor beta chains from one sample in a study of blood T cell repertoires in COVID-19. Sequenced by immunoSEQ multiplex PCR; TCRdb stores in-frame clones only, minus some. Of under 400,000 clones in the sample, 88% were seen once. Sequencing was carried out using PBMCs or T cells enriched from blood (not recorded which). The receptor source for this set is a woman in her 30s who had been exposed to COVID-19. Both conserved end residues are part of each CDR3. A D gene is named only where the DNA matches it firmly. Only some rows state a clone size, as once, few, many or a class for expanded clones.

>TRBD1|-|TRBJ2-7|TRBV7-2
CASSAGTGPPYEQYF
TGTGCCAGCAGCGCCGGGACAGGGCCCCCCTACGAGCAGTACTTC
>TRBD1|-|TRBJ2-5|TRBV7-9
CASSLGVGTEETQYF
TGTGCCAGCAGCTTAGGGGTCGGGACAGAAGAGACCCAGTACTTC
>TRBD2|-|TRBJ2-7|TRBV5-1
CASSLATSGRAYEQYF
TGCGCCAGCAGCTTGGCCACTAGCGGGAGGGCCTACGAGCAGTACTTC
>TRBD2|-|TRBJ2-5|TRBV19
CASSIGASGSRETQYF
TGTGCCAGTAGTATAGGGGCTAGCGGGAGCAGAGAGACCCAGTACTTC
>TRBD1|-|TRBJ1-6|TRBV5-6
CASSLLRVGTGLSPLHF
TGTGCCAGCAGCTTGCTAAGAGTCGGGACAGGGCTTTCACCCCTCCACTTT
>-|-|TRBJ2-5|TRBV7-9
CASSLWGRGETQYF
TGTGCCAGCAGCTTATGGGGGCGCGGGGAGACCCAGTACTTC
>-|once|TRBJ2-3|TRBV3-1/TRBV3-2
CASSQGHGSTDTQYF
TGTGCCAGCAGCCAGGGACACGGCAGCACAGATACGCAGTATTTT
>-|-|TRBJ1-2|TRBV27
CASSLRGREVYGYTF
TGTGCCAGCAGTTTAAGAGGCCGCGAAGTCTATGGCTACACCTTC
>TRBD1|once|TRBJ1-4|TRBV30
CAWSAGTGGFGNEKLFF
TGTGCCTGGAGTGCCGGGACAGGGGGCTTTGGTAATGAAAAACTGTTTTTT
>TRBD1|-|TRBJ1-4|TRBV29-1
CSVGKDRGRKLFF
TGCAGCGTTGGAAAGGACAGGGGGAGAAAACTGTTTTTT
>TRBD2|few|TRBJ2-3|TRBV5-1
CASSLETSGTDTQYF
TGCGCCAGCAGCTTGGAAACTAGCGGGACAGATACGCAGTATTTT
>-|-|TRBJ1-2|TRBV2
CASSGTIGYGYTF
TGTGCCAGCAGTGGGACAATCGGCTATGGCTACACCTTC
>-|-|TRBJ2-2|TRBV19
CASSMFSGIAGELFF
TGTGCCAGTAGTATGTTTAGCGGTATCGCCGGGGAGCTGTTTTTT
>-|-|TRBJ2-2|TRBV2
CASSGPRTANTGELFF
TGTGCCAGCAGTGGCCCAAGGACAGCGAACACCGGGGAGCTGTTTTTT
>-|-|TRBJ1-1|TRBV3-1/TRBV3-2
CASSPRTVANTEAFF
TGTGCCAGCAGCCCCCGGACAGTTGCTAACACTGAAGCTTTCTTT
>-|-|TRBJ2-3|TRBV11-3
CASSSWRAGDTQYF
TGTGCCAGCAGCTCTTGGAGGGCGGGCGATACGCAGTATTTT
>TRBD1|-|TRBJ1-2|TRBV5-1
CASSPDRDYGYTF
TGCGCCAGCAGCCCGGACAGGGACTATGGCTACACCTTC